Below are 29 T cell receptor beta chains sequenced from a single sample in a study of blood T cell repertoires in COVID-19. This table comes from immunoSEQ multiplex PCR, and its TCRdb copy is limited to in-frame clones, with some not included. Among 80,000 to 95,000 clones listed, approximately 81% were seen once. Sequenced: peripheral blood. The source of these receptors is a woman in her 70s with acute or convalescent COVID-19.

This chain uses TRBV11-2 with TRBJ2-1; 8 nucleotides match TRBD2. From germline, CDR1 is SGHAT and CDR2 FQNNGV. V shed 5 bases and J 5 bases; nucleotides not matched to a gene: 8. This CDR3 contains 15 residues. The CDR3 coding sequence is TGTGCCAGCAGCCCGATCCGGCGGGGGGACAATGAGCAGTTCTTC. Its protein product is CASSPIRRGDNEQFF. The whole variable domain, remainder taken from reference TRBV11-2 and TRBJ2-1, is EAGVAQSPRYKIIEKRQSVAFWCNPISGHATLYWYQQILGQGPKLLIQFQNNGVVDDSQLPKDRFSAERLKGVDSTLKIQPAKLEDSAVYLCASSPIRRGDNEQFFGPGTRLTVL.

The V call is TRBV19, the J call TRBJ2-2, with a weak D call TRBD1 (6 bases). From germline, CDR1 is LNHDA and CDR2 SQIVND (reference sequence). V was shortened by 0 bases and J by 1 base, with 6 bases between the two germline ends. The CDR3 covers 15 residues. The DNA of the CDR3 is TGTGCCAGTAGTATAGACAGGGGGAACACCGGGGAGCTGTTTTTT. Translation gives CASSIDRGNTGELFF.

The V call is TRBV7-6, the J call TRBJ1-2; no clear D gene. Germline CDR1 SGHVS, CDR2 FNYEAQ. CDR3 size: 15 residues. The V gene lost 1 base and the J gene lost 0 bases, with 9 bases spanning the gap. CDR3 region: CASSLGGRANYGYTF. The CDR3 DNA follows: TGTGCCAGCAGCTTAGGCGGCCGAGCTAACTATGGCTACACCTTC.

The chain carries TRBV28 and TRBJ2-1; D might be TRBD1 (7 bases). The ends were cut back, 3 bases at V and 7 bases at J, with 19 bases in the middle. From germline, CDR1 is MDHEN and CDR2 SYDVKM. CDR3 length: 16 residues. The CDR3 loop reads CASSLTTGTSLNEQFF. CDR3 in DNA: TGTGCCAGCAGTTTGACGACAGGGACTTCTTTAAATGAGCAGTTCTTC.

V gene TRBV5-1 combines with J gene TRBJ2-7; D may be TRBD2 (6 bases). V was cut by 1 base and J by 2 bases, with 10 bases left in between. Germline-derived CDR1 and CDR2 are SGHRS and YFSETQ. This CDR3 has 14 residues. The CDR3 DNA reads TGCGCCAGCAGCTTGCCGTCGGGGGCCTACGAGCAGTACGTC. This codes for CASSLPSGAYEQYV.

The chain has TRBV28 and TRBJ2-1; 13 bases map to TRBD2. The CDR3 is made up of 16 amino acids. J lost 4 bases, V lost 5 bases, and 5 bases had no gene match. Looked up from germline, CDR1 is MDHEN and CDR2 is SYDVKM. CDR3 in DNA: TGTGCCAGCAGTCAGACTAGCGGGGGGAATTACAATGAGCAGTTCTTC. It is translated as CASSQTSGGNYNEQFF.

The CDR3 nucleotides are TGTGCCGGAACAGGGACCTACGAGCAGTACGTC. It specifies CAGTGTYEQYV. This sequence joins TRBV2 and TRBJ2-7; D is possibly TRBD1 (6 bases). CDR1 is SNHLY and CDR2 is FYNNEI in the germline V gene. CDR3 length: 11 residues. The V end lost 11 bases, the J end lost 2 bases, and 10 bases lay between the germline ends.

The rearrangement joins TRBV12-5 to TRBJ2-1, with D perhaps matching TRBD2 (5 bases). This CDR3 has 16 amino acids. The V end lost 4 bases, the J end lost 9 bases, and 22 bases lay between the germline ends. CDR1 is LGHNT, CDR2 FRNRAP, per germline. The CDR3 coding sequence is TGTGCTAGTGGTTATGACGGAGGCGTTTTGTATGGTGAGCAGTTCTTC. This gives the protein CASGYDGGVLYGEQFF.

This clone appeared a few times. The genes are TRBV19 and TRBJ2-2; 12 positions match TRBD2. Germline trimming cut 8 bases from V and 1 base from J; bases unmatched to any gene: 5. From germline, CDR1 is LNHDA and CDR2 SQIVND (reference sequence). The length of the CDR3 is 16 residues. The CDR3 here is CASAGLAGKNTGELFF. CDR3 DNA: TGTGCCAGTGCTGGACTAGCGGGAAAGAACACCGGGGAGCTGTTTTTT.

The CDR3 is CASSSSLSGSFHEQYV. CDR3 sequence (DNA): TGTGCCAGCAGTTCGTCCCTTAGCGGGAGTTTCCACGAGCAGTACGTC. The chain is built from TRBV6-5 and TRBJ2-7, with 9 nucleotides matching TRBD2. Germline V CDR1 and CDR2: MNHEY, SVGAGI. This CDR3 has 16 residues. V trimming: 4 bases; J trimming: 5 bases; junction bases outside the gene matches: 12.

This chain links TRBV6-5 with TRBJ1-3; 7 bases line up with TRBD1. The CDR3 covers 15 residues. Looked up from germline, CDR1 is MNHEY and CDR2 is SVGAGI. J lost 2 bases, V lost 1 base, and 2 bases had no gene match. The CDR3 loop is CASSYYGTAGNTIYF. Written as DNA, the CDR3 is TGTGCCAGCAGTTACTACGGGACAGCTGGAAACACCATATATTTT.

The rearrangement uses TRBV3-1 (or the pseudogene TRBV3-2) and TRBJ2-6; 7 nucleotides align to TRBD1. Germline V gene sequence: CDR1 LGHDT, CDR2 YNNKEL (reference sequence). V shed 2 bases and J 0 bases; nucleotides not matched to a gene: 10. This CDR3 contains 19 residues. CDR3 amino acids: CASSQPLGQSDSGANVLTF. CDR3 nucleotide sequence: TGTGCCAGCAGCCAACCATTGGGACAGTCCGACTCTGGGGCCAACGTCCTGACTTTC.

The V gene is TRBV5-4, the J gene TRBJ2-1; 10 bases fit TRBD1. CDR3 length: 16 residues. The germline V gene encodes CDR1 SGHNT and CDR2 YYREEE (reference sequence). V shed 3 bases, J shed 7 bases, and the junction held 10 bases outside the gene matches. This chain's CDR3 is CASSSPGTGVRNEQFF. CDR3 sequence (DNA): TGTGCCAGCAGCTCCCCTGGGACAGGGGTGCGGAATGAGCAGTTCTTC.

CDR3 protein: CASSLGTVTEAFF. The CDR3 DNA reads as TGTGCCAGCAGCTTGGGGACAGTCACTGAAGCTTTCTTT. V gene TRBV7-2 combines with J gene TRBJ1-1; 7 bases are a match to TRBD1. V was clipped by 3 bases and J by 4 bases; unmatched bases: 2. The CDR3 consists of 13 residues. The germline V gene has CDR1 SGHTA and CDR2 FQGNSA.

This clone was recorded a few times. The genes are TRBV5-4 and TRBJ2-4, with 7 nucleotides matching TRBD2. The CDR3 spans 16 residues. Germline CDR1 reads SGHNT; CDR2 reads YYREEE (reference sequence). Trimming at V came to 4 bases and at J to 0 bases, leaving 7 bases not matched to a gene. Here the CDR3 DNA reads TGTGCCAGCAGCCCGACGGGAGGTTTAGCCAAAAACATTCAGTACTTC. Translating it yields CASSPTGGLAKNIQYF. The whole variable domain, remainder taken from reference TRBV5-4 and TRBJ2-4, is ETGVTQSPTHLIKTRGQQVTLRCSSQSGHNTVSWYQQALGQGPQFIFQYYREEENGRGNFPPRFSGLQFPNYSSELNVNALELDDSALYLCASSPTGGLAKNIQYFGAGTRLSVL.

This clone was counted a single time. The CDR3 sequence is CASSSRGVDTGELFF. The CDR3 bases are TGCGCCAGCAGCAGCAGGGGGGTAGACACCGGGGAGCTGTTTTTT. The rearrangement uses TRBV5-1 and TRBJ2-2; tentatively, D is TRBD1 (7 bases). Germline V CDR1 and CDR2: SGHRS, YFSETQ. Between the trimmed V and J ends, which lost 4 bases and 3 bases, there was a span of 13 bases. The CDR3 runs 15 residues.

This chain uses TRBV29-1 with TRBJ2-1, with D perhaps matching TRBD1 (5 bases). Germline V gene lookup returns CDR1 SQVTM and CDR2 ANQGSEA. CDR3 size: 13 residues. V shed 7 bases and J shed 7 bases, with 17 bases lying between them. The CDR3 region is CSASGAGRNEQFF. Here the CDR3 DNA reads TGCAGCGCCAGTGGGGCAGGGCGAAATGAGCAGTTCTTC.

This clone was recorded many times. The rearrangement links TRBV10-2 to TRBJ1-6; 7 nucleotides agree with TRBD1. The CDR3 is made up of 14 amino acids. CDR1 is WSHSY, CDR2 SAAADI, per germline. V trimming: 6 bases; J trimming: 10 bases; junction bases outside the gene matches: 9. CDR3 sequence reads: CASRAQGGGSPLHF. The CDR3 DNA sequence: TGCGCCAGCAGGGCCCAGGGGGGTGGGTCACCCCTCCACTTT.

In the case of this clone: Other nucleotide sequences from this sample produce the same CDR3. The chain recombines TRBV19 with TRBJ1-2, with D maybe TRBD1 (6 bases). From germline, CDR1 is LNHDA and CDR2 SQIVND (reference sequence). V was shortened by 8 bases and J by 2 bases, with 12 bases between the two germline ends. This CDR3 contains 13 residues. CDR3 DNA: TGTGCCAGTCGGGACATATCAAACTATGGCTACACCTTC. Translated, it gives CASRDISNYGYTF.

The chain employs TRBV19 and TRBJ2-1; 9 positions agree with TRBD1. CDR1 and CDR2 from the germline V gene are LNHDA and SQIVND (reference sequence). The CDR3 runs to 16 residues. With V trimmed by 4 bases and J by 5 bases, 9 bases remained unmatched. The CDR3 loop is CASSTPWTGADNEQFF. For the CDR3, the DNA is TGTGCCAGTAGTACCCCATGGACAGGGGCCGACAATGAGCAGTTCTTC.

This clone was counted a few times. The gene calls are TRBV4-1 and TRBJ1-6, with TRBD1 identical over 9 bases. V dropped 3 bases and J dropped 8; count of bases not matched to a gene: 5. The CDR3 runs to 15 residues. The germline V gene has CDR1 MGHRA and CDR2 YSYEKL. CDR3 sequence reads: CASSHLQGAHSPLHF. The DNA for the CDR3 is TGCGCCAGCAGCCACCTACAGGGGGCGCATTCACCCCTCCACTTT.

The V call is TRBV6-6, the J call TRBJ2-7, with a possible D match to TRBD1 (5 bases). With 4 bases removed from V and 6 bases from J, the gap between germline ends came to 10 bases. The CDR3 covers 12 residues. Germline V lookup: CDR1 MNHNY, CDR2 SVGAGI (reference sequence). In DNA, the CDR3 is TGTGCCAGCAGTTGCCAGGGTTGCGAGCAGTACGTC. As protein: CASSCQGCEQYV.

The rearrangement joins TRBV11-2 to TRBJ1-4; possible D gene TRBD1, 5 bases. CDR3 length: 14 amino acids. Per germline, CDR1 SGHAT and CDR2 FQNNGV. V lost 5 bases, J lost 8 bases, and 15 bases lay in between. CDR3 in DNA: TGTGCCAGCAGCCGGGGGAGGGTGAGGGAAAAACTGTTTTTT. Translation: CASSRGRVREKLFF.

The rearrangement links TRBV12-5 to TRBJ1-1; D unresolved. V lost 7 bases and J lost 5, with 8 bases in between. CDR1 LGHNT and CDR2 FRNRAP come from the germline V gene. The CDR3 totals 11 residues. The DNA of the CDR3 is TGTGCTAGTGCCTTTAGTACTGAAGCTTTCTTT. This codes for CASAFSTEAFF. The full variable domain, completed using reference TRBV12-5 and TRBJ1-1, is DARVTQTPRHKVTEMGQEVTMRCQPILGHNTVFWYRQTMMQGLELLAYFRNRAPLDDSGMPKDRFSAEMPDATLATLKIQPSEPRDSAVYFCASAFSTEAFFGQGTRLTVV.

V and J are TRBV13 and TRBJ2-7; the D gene is possibly TRBD1 (5 bases). The CDR3 length is 14 residues. Germline CDR1 and CDR2: PRHDT and FYEKMQ (reference sequence). The ends were cut back, 5 bases at V and 4 bases at J, with 15 bases in the middle. CDR3 amino acids: CASSPGVRGYEQYV. In nucleotides, the CDR3 is TGTGCCAGCAGCCCTGGAGTAAGGGGATACGAGCAGTACGTC.

This rearrangement joins TRBV11-2 to TRBJ2-3; D possibly corresponds to TRBD2 (5 bases). Trimming pared 3 bases from V and 6 bases from J, leaving 19 bases between. There are 16 residues in the CDR3. Germline V gene lookup returns CDR1 SGHAT and CDR2 FQNNGV. In nucleotides, the CDR3 is TGTGCCAGCAGCTTTGACCTGGGAGCGGTAGTGGATACGCAGTATTTT. Translation gives CASSFDLGAVVDTQYF.

V gene TRBV6-5 combines with J gene TRBJ1-2, with D perhaps matching TRBD1 (5 bases). Trimming pared 0 bases from V and 4 bases from J, leaving 12 bases between. The CDR3 runs to 15 residues. CDR1 and CDR2 from the germline V gene are MNHEY and SVGAGI. The CDR3: CASSYSGRQIYGYTF. CDR3 nucleotide sequence: TGTGCCAGCAGTTACTCGGGGCGGCAGATCTATGGCTACACCTTC.

The chain is built from TRBV27 and TRBJ1-2, with 11 bases fitting TRBD1. CDR3 length: 15 residues. The trim removed 1 base at V and 8 bases at J, leaving 6 bases unmatched. CDR1 MNHEY and CDR2 SMNVEV come from the germline V gene (reference sequence). CDR3 nucleotide sequence: TGTGCCAGCAGTTTATATGGACAGGGGGCAGGGGGCTACACCTTC. Translating gives CASSLYGQGAGGYTF.

The chain links TRBV7-6 to TRBJ1-1; 10 bases line up with TRBD1. Looked up from germline, CDR1 is SGHVS and CDR2 is FNYEAQ. CDR3 length: 17 residues. The J segment lost 3 bases and the V segment lost 5 bases, leaving 12 bases of the junction unmatched. CDR3 nucleotides: TGTGCCAGCAGCAAACGACAGGGGGCTCTGATGGACACTGAAGCTTTCTTT. Protein sequence: CASSKRQGALMDTEAFF.